The table lists the clone carrying this T cell receptor (beta chain) with many counts. Its antigen is not known. This sample is drawn from a study of molecular identifiers for immune sequencing clone quantification. Study outcomes and limitations: Effector cells had over 97% of their molecules in clones above 20 RNA copies, while naive cells had under 1%.

Germline lookup yields CDR1 MDHEN and CDR2 SYDVKM. Trimming removed 2 bases from V and 3 bases from J, with 16 bases in between. The CDR3 contains 16 residues. Methods described previously, with TCR primers listed, were used for bulk TCR libraries. TCRdb re-derived calls from the PCR reads in MiXCR, one entry per CDR3 protein. Of 300,000 to 350,000 distinct CDR3 sequences listed, 20% to 25% are singletons. The clonotype was recovered from a human donor in good health. Some libraries in this study had Jurkat cell RNA spiked in. This sequence joins TRBV28 and TRBJ2-5; the D gene is possibly TRBD2 (8 bases). The specimen was naive CD8+ T cells from blood, with Jurkat cell RNA spiked in. Subset denoted: FACS-sorted CD8+CD4-CCR7+CD45RA+ naive T cells. The CDR3 loop is CASSLPPGGGEETQYF. The CDR3 DNA reads TGTGCCAGCAGTTTACCCCCGGGAGGGGGCGAAGAGACCCAGTACTTC.